The 26 T cell receptor beta chains listed next were all sequenced from one sample in a study of cytomegalovirus exposure and HLA in healthy donors. The PCR made use of 60 Vbeta and 13 Jbeta primers. Libraries were prepared by immunoSEQ multiplex PCR; TCRdb keeps only in-frame clonotypes and omits some of them. The data show just over 80,000 clones, about 79% seen once. The sequencing sample was made of PBMCs. The receptors shown here come from a man aged 18 to 30 in good health and CMV-seropositive.

This chain connects TRBV6-5 to TRBJ1-1; 7 positions agree with TRBD1. V shed 5 bases, J shed 6 bases, and the junction held 9 bases outside the gene matches. Germline V gene lookup returns CDR1 MNHEY and CDR2 SVGAGI. The CDR3 is made up of 14 amino acids. The CDR3 is CASSRQTGKSEAFF. In DNA, the CDR3 is TGTGCCAGCAGTAGACAGACAGGGAAGTCTGAAGCTTTCTTT.

DNA of the CDR3: TGTGCCAGCACCGAAGATGCGGGAGCGGGGAATGAGCAGTTCTTC. It yields the protein CASTEDAGAGNEQFF. The chain has TRBV9 and TRBJ2-1; 7 bases line up with TRBD2. J lost 7 bases, V lost 6 bases, and 13 bases had no gene match. Germline lookup yields CDR1 SGDLS and CDR2 YYNGEE. The CDR3 is 15 residues long.

CDR3 amino acids: CASSQQGGSNQPQHF. The CDR3 DNA follows: TGTGCCAGCAGCCAACAGGGCGGAAGCAATCAGCCCCAGCATTTT. The V and J genes are TRBV7-9 and TRBJ1-5; D might be TRBD1 (6 bases). CDR3 length equals 15 residues. Germline V gene sequence: CDR1 SEHNR, CDR2 FQNEAQ (reference sequence). V shed 5 bases and J shed 1 base, with 12 bases lying between them.

CDR3 bases: TGCGCCAGCAGCTTATACCGGGAGCAAGAGACCCAGTACTTC. Amino acid sequence: CASSLYREQETQYF. This sequence joins TRBV5-1 and TRBJ2-5, with D perhaps matching TRBD2 (6 bases). V was cut by 2 bases and J by 2 bases, with 10 bases left in between. CDR1 and CDR2 (germline): SGHRS, YFSETQ. The length of the CDR3 is 14 residues.

The chain employs TRBV27 and TRBJ1-1; D perhaps matches TRBD1 (6 bases). Trimming left V 7 bases short and J 7 bases short, with 22 bases between. CDR1 is MNHEY, CDR2 SMNVEV, per germline (reference sequence). This CDR3 region has 15 residues. Written as DNA, the CDR3 is TGTGCCAGCAATCCGGGACACCTACTGAAAAGTGAAGCTTTCTTT. It specifies CASNPGHLLKSEAFF.

The rearrangement links TRBV6-1 to TRBJ2-7; possibly TRBD2 for D (6 bases). The CDR3 is made up of 13 amino acids. Germline CDR1 and CDR2: MNHNS and SASEGT. Deletions cut 8 bases from V and 6 bases from J, with 17 bases between. This CDR3 is CASLRLEALEQYF. In DNA form, the CDR3 reads TGTGCCAGCCTAAGACTAGAAGCGCTCGAGCAGTACTTC.

This clone was recorded once. The chain uses TRBV5-8 and TRBJ1-5, with TRBD1 matching 11 bases. CDR3 length equals 17 residues. The trim removed 3 bases at V and 4 bases at J, leaving 9 bases unmatched. Germline V gene data show CDR1 as SGHTS and CDR2 as YDEGEE. CDR3 region: CASSSVLGQGANQPQHF. DNA for the CDR3: TGTGCCAGCAGCTCCGTCCTCGGACAGGGGGCAAATCAGCCCCAGCATTTT.

J is TRBJ1-1 and V is TRBV5-1; D remains unclear. The germline V gene has CDR1 SGHRS and CDR2 YFSETQ. The CDR3 is 11 amino acids. Deletions cut 2 bases from V and 8 bases from J, with 7 bases between. The CDR3 nucleotides read TGCGCCAGCAGCTTCACCGGGGAAGCTTTCTTT. Encoded protein: CASSFTGEAFF.

CDR3 sequence reads: CAISQGENTEAFF. Here the CDR3 DNA reads TGTGCCATCAGTCAGGGGGAGAACACTGAAGCTTTCTTT. This chain joins TRBV10-3 and TRBJ1-1, with TRBD1 matching over 7 bases. The CDR3 covers 13 residues. V was clipped by 5 bases and J by 1 base; unmatched bases: 1. CDR1 is ENHRY and CDR2 is SYGVKD in the germline V gene.

The chain couples TRBV29-1 to TRBJ2-7; the D gene is possibly TRBD1 (5 bases). Germline loops: CDR1 SQVTM, CDR2 ANQGSEA. The CDR3 length is 13 residues. V was pared by 5 bases and J by 3 bases, with 14 bases between. The DNA for the CDR3 is TGCAGCGTTAGTCAGGGATCTTACTACGAGCAGTACTTC. This gives the protein CSVSQGSYYEQYF.

CDR3 loop: CASSPGLADSTDTQYF. CDR3 sequence (DNA): TGTGCCAGCAGTCCCGGACTAGCGGATAGCACAGATACGCAGTATTTT. V usage is TRBV25-1 and J usage is TRBJ2-3, with 10 bases aligning to TRBD2. Looked up from germline, CDR1 is MGHDK and CDR2 is SYGVNS. V trimming: 5 bases; J trimming: 0 bases; junction bases outside the gene matches: 5. The CDR3 loop spans 16 amino acids.

This clone turned up a few times. CDR3 amino acids: CASSLGARDEAFF. As DNA, the CDR3 is TGTGCCAGCAGCTTGGGTGCCAGGGATGAAGCTTTCTTT. The chain links TRBV5-4 to TRBJ1-1, with D possibly matching TRBD1 (5 bases). The germline V and J ends were trimmed by 0 bases and 7 bases, with 10 bases remaining between them. CDR1 is SGHNT, CDR2 YYREEE, per germline (reference sequence). CDR3 size: 13 residues.

This clone was seen a single time. The rearrangement joins TRBV7-9 to TRBJ1-4; the D gene is possibly TRBD1 (6 bases). The CDR3 is made up of 14 amino acids. V lost 7 bases and J lost 5, with 14 bases in between. Germline values: CDR1 SEHNR, CDR2 FQNEAQ (reference sequence). The CDR3 DNA reads TGTGCCAGCACCGAAGGGGGTGGGAATGAAAAACTGTTTTTT. It encodes CASTEGGGNEKLFF.

J is TRBJ1-1 and V is TRBV19, with D possibly matching TRBD1 (6 bases). The ends were cut back, 4 bases at V and 1 base at J, with 7 bases in the middle. This CDR3 contains 13 residues. CDR1 LNHDA and CDR2 SQIVND come from the germline V gene (reference sequence). The chain's CDR3 is CASSTRGNTEAFF. CDR3 nucleotide sequence: TGTGCCAGTAGTACCAGGGGGAACACTGAAGCTTTCTTT.

The genes are TRBV28 and TRBJ1-2, with TRBD1 matching over 9 bases. CDR1 is MDHEN, CDR2 SYDVKM, per germline. CDR3 length equals 15 residues. Germline trimming cut 3 bases from V and 4 bases from J; bases unmatched to any gene: 6. CDR3 residues: CASSLPGQGSYGYTF. Written as DNA, the CDR3 is TGTGCCAGCAGTTTGCCGGGACAGGGTAGCTATGGCTACACCTTC.

The J gene is TRBJ2-7, the V gene TRBV7-2, with a tentative D call TRBD1 (6 bases). Trimming stripped 3 bases from V and 0 bases from J, with 12 bases between. The germline CDR1 and CDR2 sequences are SGHTA and FQGNSA. The CDR3 sequence is 15 residues long. The CDR3 DNA reads as TGTGCCAGCAGCTTTCCAATGGGGGCCTCCTACGAGCAGTACTTC. The encoded protein is CASSFPMGASYEQYF.

The chain couples TRBV9 to TRBJ2-2; no clear D gene. Germline V gene sequence: CDR1 SGDLS, CDR2 YYNGEE. CDR3 length: 13 amino acids. V lost 3 bases and J 4 bases, leaving 7 bases between the germline ends. CDR3 sequence reads: CASSGESTGELFF. CDR3 nucleotides: TGTGCCAGCAGCGGAGAAAGCACCGGGGAGCTGTTTTTT.

This clone appeared a few times. A far larger clone is only one base removed, so a read error is likely. Likely a read error: the CDR3 ends without its conserved phenylalanine or tryptophan. The chain employs TRBV2 and TRBJ2-3; D is possibly TRBD2 (6 bases). V lost 8 bases and J 2 bases, leaving 17 bases between the germline ends. The germline V gene encodes CDR1 SNHLY and CDR2 FYNNEI. This CDR3 spans 15 amino acids. Here the CDR3 reads CASLIGRGYTDTQYV. The CDR3 coding sequence is TGTGCCAGCCTGATAGGGCGGGGATACACAGATACGCAGTATGTT.

The chain uses TRBV28 and TRBJ1-1; D is uncertain. This CDR3 comprises 14 residues. Germline V gene lookup returns CDR1 MDHEN and CDR2 SYDVKM. V shed 2 bases and J shed 2 bases, with 9 bases lying between them. The CDR3: CASSLTRSNTEAFF. DNA of the CDR3: TGTGCCAGCAGTTTAACCCGCAGTAACACTGAAGCTTTCTTT.

The J gene is TRBJ1-5, the V gene TRBV9; 7 nucleotides agree with TRBD1. Germline V gives CDR1 SGDLS, CDR2 YYNGEE. Germline trimming cut 2 bases from V and 6 bases from J; bases unmatched to any gene: 5. This CDR3 region has 14 residues. The CDR3 loop is CASSVWGQPQPQHF. The CDR3 DNA is TGTGCCAGCAGCGTCTGGGGACAGCCTCAGCCCCAGCATTTT.

This clone was observed once. The gene calls are TRBV4-1 and TRBJ2-7, with D tentatively TRBD2 (5 bases). This CDR3 is built from 14 residues. The V and J ends lost 4 bases and 2 bases respectively, with 12 bases between them. The germline gives CDR1 MGHRA, CDR2 YSYEKL. The CDR3, as DNA: TGCGCCAGCAGCCCCGTCCAACTAGCCTACGAGCAGTACTTC. This gives the protein CASSPVQLAYEQYF.

J is TRBJ1-2 and V is TRBV4-1; TRBD1 matches at 9 bases. The ends lost 1 base at V and 9 bases at J; junction bases unmatched: 12. This CDR3 spans 16 amino acids. The germline V gene encodes CDR1 MGHRA and CDR2 YSYEKL. CDR3 protein: CASSQVGTGQGYRYTF. For the CDR3, the DNA is TGCGCCAGCAGCCAAGTGGGGACGGGACAGGGATATCGCTACACCTTC.

The chain uses TRBV9 and TRBJ2-3; 9 nucleotides line up with TRBD1. J was trimmed by 2 bases and V by 4 bases; bases with no gene match: 8. The CDR3 totals 16 residues. Germline-derived CDR1 and CDR2 are SGDLS and YYNGEE. The CDR3, as DNA: TGTGCCAGCAGCCGTGAAGGGACAGGGATCACAGATACGCAGTATTTT. This codes for CASSREGTGITDTQYF.

This chain uses TRBV5-4 with TRBJ2-3; 7 bases fit TRBD2. The CDR3 sequence is 15 residues long. Germline lookup yields CDR1 SGHNT and CDR2 YYREEE (reference sequence). V dropped 4 bases and J dropped 2; count of bases not matched to a gene: 7. CDR3 region: CASSAGTTATDTQYF. Written as DNA, the CDR3 is TGTGCCAGCAGCGCCGGGACTACCGCCACAGATACGCAGTATTTT.

The chain uses TRBV6-1 and TRBJ2-5; 7 bases line up with TRBD2. Germline CDR1 and CDR2: MNHNS and SASEGT. CDR3 length equals 14 residues. J lost 3 bases, V lost 6 bases, and 7 bases had no gene match. The chain's CDR3 is CASRESSGKETQYF. The CDR3 region has the DNA TGTGCCAGCAGAGAATCTAGCGGAAAAGAGACCCAGTACTTC.

This chain joins TRBV9 and TRBJ2-3, with 7 bases matching TRBD2. CDR3 length: 14 residues. The V and J ends lost 5 bases and 1 base, in that order; junction bases with no gene match: 4. Germline CDR1 is SGDLS and CDR2 is YYNGEE. The CDR3 is CASSREEGTDTQYF. Here the CDR3 DNA reads TGTGCCAGCAGTCGGGAGGAGGGCACAGATACGCAGTATTTT.